The 23 T cell receptor beta chains below all came from one sample that was sequenced in a study of Ad26.COV2.S vaccination and SARS-CoV-2 variants. As for treatment: around 19 received Ad26.COV2.S at low or high dose, single or two shots; 5 received placebo; per-sample allocation not given. Specimen acquisition occurred on day 63 following the initial vaccine or placebo injection. Some clones are missing from TCRdb's copy, which holds only in-frame ones; the method was immunoSEQ multiplex PCR. This table holds hundreds of thousands of clones, about 90% found once. The specimen was peripheral blood, collected in a trial of Ad26.COV2.S vaccine versus placebo. The receptors originated from a person between 18 and 59 years old who received the Ad26.COV2.S COVID-19 vaccine or a placebo.

In nucleotides, the CDR3 is TGTGCCAGCAGTTTCTCTACTAGCGGGGGCGCCTACGAGCAGTACTTC. Its protein is CASSFSTSGGAYEQYF. V and J are TRBV6-2 or TRBV6-3 and TRBJ2-7; 11 nucleotides align to TRBD2. The J segment lost 2 bases and the V segment lost 4 bases, leaving 7 bases of the junction unmatched. The CDR3 spans 16 residues. Germline assignment: CDR1 MNHEY and CDR2 SVGEGT.

This clone was seen a handful of times. This sequence joins TRBV19 and TRBJ2-5, with 9 nucleotides matching TRBD1. This CDR3 contains 15 residues. V lost 6 bases, J lost 5 bases, and 10 bases stayed unmatched. Germline CDR1 is LNHDA and CDR2 is SQIVND (reference sequence). The CDR3 reads CASSPGQGSWETQYF. The CDR3 nucleotides are TGTGCCAGTAGCCCGGGACAGGGAAGTTGGGAGACCCAGTACTTC. Variable domain in full (rest from reference TRBV19 and TRBJ2-5): DGGITQSPKYLFRKEGQNVTLSCEQNLNHDAMYWYRQDPGQGLRLIYYSQIVNDFQKGDIAEGYSVSREKKESFPLTVTSAQKNPTAFYLCASSPGQGSWETQYFGPGTRLLVL.

V usage is TRBV11-3 and J usage is TRBJ2-7, with 7 bases fitting TRBD2. The CDR3 is made up of 14 amino acids. V lost 2 bases, J lost 5 bases, and 6 bases stayed unmatched. Germline CDR1 is SGHNT and CDR2 is YENEEA. The CDR3: CASSLNGRQNEQYF. The CDR3 region has the DNA TGTGCCAGCAGCTTAAACGGGAGGCAAAACGAGCAGTACTTC.

The chain carries TRBV19 and TRBJ2-1, with D tentatively TRBD2 (6 bases). CDR1 and CDR2 (germline): LNHDA, SQIVND (reference sequence). V was trimmed by 0 bases and J by 10 bases, leaving 13 bases between them. CDR3 length: 14 residues. The CDR3 is CASSIDRGLGEQFF. CDR3 bases: TGTGCCAGTAGTATAGATCGGGGACTTGGGGAGCAGTTCTTC.

The genes are TRBV4-1 and TRBJ2-7; no reliable D call. V was pared by 1 base and J by 2 bases, with 3 bases between. Germline V lookup: CDR1 MGHRA, CDR2 YSYEKL. The length of the CDR3 is 12 residues. CDR3 sequence: CASSQVPYEQYF. Written as DNA, the CDR3 is TGCGCCAGCAGCCAAGTCCCCTACGAGCAGTACTTC.

The chain couples TRBV2 to TRBJ1-5; D is uncertain. The length of the CDR3 is 15 residues. Trimming cost V 4 bases and J 5 bases, with 15 bases left between them. Per the germline V gene, CDR1 is SNHLY and CDR2 is FYNNEI. Here the CDR3 reads CASSVGPVPDQPQHF. The CDR3 region has the DNA TGTGCCAGCAGTGTGGGCCCCGTACCCGATCAGCCCCAGCATTTT. Based on the CDR3 plus reference TRBV2 and TRBJ1-5, the full variable domain is EPEVTQTPSHQVTQMGQEVILRCVPISNHLYFYWYRQILGQKVEFLVSFYNNEISEKSEIFDDQFSVERPDGSNFTLKIRSTKLEDSAMYFCASSVGPVPDQPQHFGDGTRLSIL.

The V gene is TRBV9, the J gene TRBJ1-6, with D possibly matching TRBD1 (5 bases). Germline-derived CDR1 and CDR2 are SGDLS and YYNGEE. This CDR3 has 16 residues. Trimming took 3 bases from V and 3 from J, leaving 13 bases between them. CDR3 region: CASSALRVDYNSPLHF. In nucleotides, the CDR3 is TGTGCCAGCAGCGCCCTCAGGGTCGACTATAATTCACCCCTCCACTTT.

Only one count was recorded for this clone. The chain has TRBV6-2 or TRBV6-3 and TRBJ2-4, with a possible D match to TRBD1 (6 bases). V lost 5 bases and J 0 bases, leaving 17 bases between the germline ends. The germline gives CDR1 MNHEY, CDR2 SVGEGT. The CDR3 is made up of 17 amino acids. The CDR3 sequence is CASSRGQFILAKNIQYF. CDR3 bases: TGTGCCAGCAGTCGGGGACAATTTATTCTAGCCAAAAACATTCAGTACTTC.

The J gene is TRBJ2-4, the V gene TRBV5-1; 9 bases fit TRBD1. Germline values: CDR1 SGHRS, CDR2 YFSETQ. V was clipped by 3 bases and J by 0 bases; unmatched bases: 4. The CDR3 totals 16 residues. In DNA, the CDR3 is TGCGCCAGCAGCTCTACAGGGGGCCTAGCCAAAAACATTCAGTACTTC. Protein sequence: CASSSTGGLAKNIQYF.

The rearrangement uses TRBV19 and TRBJ2-7, with a weak D call TRBD1 (6 bases). This CDR3 spans 14 amino acids. Trimming took 4 bases from V and 2 from J, leaving 12 bases between them. The germline gives CDR1 LNHDA, CDR2 SQIVND (reference sequence). The DNA of the CDR3 is TGTGCCAGTAGTACCCGACAGGCCGCCTACGAGCAGTACTTC. This translates into CASSTRQAAYEQYF.

This chain connects TRBV10-2 to TRBJ1-1; D ambiguous. V was pared by 5 bases and J by 3 bases, with 10 bases between. The CDR3 has 13 residues. CDR1 WSHSY and CDR2 SAAADI come from the germline V gene. The CDR3 reads CASSQGDYTEAFF. CDR3 coding DNA: TGCGCCAGCAGTCAAGGAGACTACACTGAAGCTTTCTTT.

This chain's CDR3 is CASSVGAIGGAKNIQYF. In DNA form, the CDR3 reads TGTGCCAGCAGCGTAGGAGCCATTGGGGGGGCCAAAAACATTCAGTACTTC. The V and J genes are TRBV9 and TRBJ2-4; TRBD2 is a possible D gene (6 bases). This CDR3 region has 17 residues. V lost 0 bases and J 1 base, leaving 14 bases between the germline ends. Germline values: CDR1 SGDLS, CDR2 YYNGEE.

This sequence joins TRBV9 and TRBJ1-4; no firm D call. Trimming left V 0 bases short and J 10 bases short, with 7 bases between. This CDR3 comprises 12 residues. Per the germline V gene, CDR1 is SGDLS and CDR2 is YYNGEE. The CDR3 DNA reads TGTGCCAGCAGCGTAGACAGCGGAAAACTGTTTTTT. Its translation is CASSVDSGKLFF.

This clone came up once. The CDR3: CASSQGLAISGLSETQYF. DNA of the CDR3: TGTGCCAGCAGTCAGGGACTAGCGATCTCGGGGTTAAGTGAGACCCAGTACTTC. The chain has TRBV6-6 and TRBJ2-5; 10 nucleotides agree with TRBD2. Germline V lookup: CDR1 MNHNY, CDR2 SVGAGI (reference sequence). The CDR3 runs to 18 residues. Trimming took 5 bases from V and 5 from J; bases not matched to a gene: 17.

The table lists this clone with a count of one. The V gene is TRBV5-4, the J gene TRBJ1-1; possibly TRBD1 for D (6 bases). The V gene's germline CDR1 is SGHNT and CDR2 YYREEE (reference sequence). The CDR3 contains 14 residues. Trimming left V 4 bases short and J 5 bases short, with 15 bases between. As DNA, the CDR3 is TGTGCCAGCAGCCCACAGGGAGGAAGGACTGAAGCTTTCTTT. Amino acids: CASSPQGGRTEAFF.

The rearrangement uses TRBV15 and TRBJ1-2; TRBD1 matches 8 bases. After removal of 4 bases from V and 7 bases from J, the junction contained 5 bases not matched to a gene. The CDR3 has 13 residues. Germline CDR1 is LNHNV and CDR2 is YYDKDF (reference sequence). CDR3 region: CATSTDRGFGYTF. DNA for the CDR3: TGTGCCACCAGCACAGACAGGGGATTTGGCTACACCTTC.

The chain has TRBV30 and TRBJ1-1; the D gene is possibly TRBD1 (6 bases). This CDR3 region has 11 residues. In germline, CDR1 is GTSNPN, CDR2 SVGIG (reference sequence). The CDR3 is CAGYRDTEAFF. The CDR3 DNA is TGTGCGGGGTACAGGGACACTGAAGCTTTCTTT.

The chain recombines TRBV5-8 with TRBJ2-7; TRBD2 matches at 7 bases. There are 15 residues in the CDR3. CDR1 and CDR2 from the germline V gene are SGHTS and YDEGEE. The J segment lost 0 bases and the V segment lost 4 bases, leaving 7 bases of the junction unmatched. The CDR3 is CASSPGGGSSYEQYF. The CDR3 nucleotides are TGTGCCAGCAGCCCGGGAGGCGGGAGCTCCTACGAGCAGTACTTC.

This clone was picked up one time. V usage is TRBV27 and J usage is TRBJ2-7; 7 nucleotides agree with TRBD1. With 10 bases clipped from V and 3 bases from J, the junction kept 9 bases outside the gene matches. This CDR3 contains 13 residues. Germline loops: CDR1 MNHEY, CDR2 SMNVEV (reference sequence). The CDR3: CATLRQGSYEQYF. The CDR3 DNA reads TGTGCCACCCTGCGACAGGGTAGCTACGAGCAGTACTTC.

The chain is built from TRBV6-5 and TRBJ1-2; TRBD1 is a possible D gene (6 bases). CDR3 length equals 16 residues. From germline, CDR1 is MNHEY and CDR2 SVGAGI. The germline V and J ends were trimmed by 4 bases and 8 bases, with 23 bases remaining between them. CDR3: CASSFNFGRDIRGYTF. The CDR3 DNA reads as TGTGCCAGCAGTTTTAACTTTGGGCGGGACATCAGGGGCTACACCTTC.

The chain couples TRBV5-1 to TRBJ1-1; D is undetermined. CDR1 is SGHRS, CDR2 YFSETQ, per germline. This CDR3 comprises 18 residues. Deletions cut 3 bases from V and 2 bases from J, with 23 bases between. The CDR3 nucleotides read TGCGCCAGCAGCTCCCAGCCCCGGCTCGATGGTCTTAACACTGAAGCTTTCTTT. As protein: CASSSQPRLDGLNTEAFF.

The gene calls are TRBV9 and TRBJ2-2; no clear D. V was pared by 1 base and J by 6 bases, with 4 bases between. The CDR3 has 12 residues. Germline loops: CDR1 SGDLS, CDR2 YYNGEE. The CDR3 here is CASSVQPGELFF. The CDR3 DNA follows: TGTGCCAGCAGCGTACAACCCGGGGAGCTGTTTTTT.

This clone has just one count. This sequence joins TRBV7-2 and TRBJ2-7, with D possibly TRBD1 on 7 matching bases. CDR1 and CDR2 from the germline V gene are SGHTA and FQGNSA. The germline V and J ends were trimmed by 5 bases and 1 base, with 15 bases remaining between them. The CDR3 covers 15 residues. The DNA of the CDR3 is TGTGCCAGCAGCCTTATTCAGGGGGGTTCCTACGAGCAGTACTTC. This codes for CASSLIQGGSYEQYF.